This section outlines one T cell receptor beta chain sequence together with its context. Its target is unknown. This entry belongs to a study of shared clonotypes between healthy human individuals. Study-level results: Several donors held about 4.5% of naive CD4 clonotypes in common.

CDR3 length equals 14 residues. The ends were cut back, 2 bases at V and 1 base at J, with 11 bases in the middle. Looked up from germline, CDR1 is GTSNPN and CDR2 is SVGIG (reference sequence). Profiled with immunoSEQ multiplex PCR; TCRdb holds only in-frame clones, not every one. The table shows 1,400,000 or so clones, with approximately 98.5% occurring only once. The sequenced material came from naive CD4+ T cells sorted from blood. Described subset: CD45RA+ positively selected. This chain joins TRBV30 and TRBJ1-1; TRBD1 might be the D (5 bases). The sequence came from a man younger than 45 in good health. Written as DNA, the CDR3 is TGTGCCTGGAGTCCGGGACGTCGGAACACTGAAGCTTTCTTT. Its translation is CAWSPGRRNTEAFF. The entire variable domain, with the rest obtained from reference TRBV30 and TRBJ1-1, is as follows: SQTIHQWPATLVQPVGSPLSLECTVEGTSNPNLYWYRQAAGRGLQLLFYSVGIGQISSEVPQNLSASRPQDRQFILSSKKLLLSDSGFYLCAWSPGRRNTEAFFGQGTRLTVV.